The 9 T cell receptor beta chains given below trace back to one sample, sequenced in a study of blood T cell repertoires in COVID-19. Libraries were prepared by immunoSEQ multiplex PCR; TCRdb keeps only in-frame clonotypes and omits some of them. Seen here are 300,000 to 350,000 clones, 90% observed once, and the top ten hold 6.5% to 8%. Input material: peripheral blood. These TCRs come from a woman between 25 and 40 years old with COVID-19, enrolled during active disease.

This clone was observed a single time. CDR3 nucleotides: TGTGCCAGCAGTTACACTACCCTAGCGGATACGCAGTATTTT. Protein: CASSYTTLADTQYF. This chain joins TRBV6-2 or TRBV6-3 and TRBJ2-3, with TRBD2 as a possible D gene (6 bases). This CDR3 contains 14 residues. V was pared by 2 bases and J by 6 bases, with 12 bases between. Germline V gene lookup returns CDR1 MNHEY and CDR2 SVGEGT.

The chain employs TRBV30 and TRBJ1-3; D is unclear. The CDR3 covers 12 residues. With 4 bases removed from V and 7 bases from J, the gap between germline ends came to 11 bases. From germline, CDR1 is GTSNPN and CDR2 SVGIG (reference sequence). This chain's CDR3 is CAWTAKRNTIYF. The CDR3 coding sequence is TGTGCCTGGACAGCGAAGAGGAACACCATATATTTT.

The genes are TRBV5-4 and TRBJ2-5; 9 bases are a match to TRBD2. The germline CDR1 and CDR2 sequences are SGHNT and YYREEE (reference sequence). J gave up 11 bases and V 7 bases, and 15 bases lay outside the gene matches. This CDR3 spans 14 amino acids. The CDR3 sequence: CASSPPRAGGRQYF. CDR3 coding DNA: TGTGCCAGCTCCCCCCCACGAGCGGGAGGTCGGCAGTACTTC.

This clone was counted a single time. The chain has TRBV3-1 (or the pseudogene TRBV3-2) and TRBJ2-3; the D is unclear. Germline loops: CDR1 LGHDT, CDR2 YNNKEL (reference sequence). The CDR3 spans 16 residues. Trimming took off 3 bases at V and 6 bases at J, with 19 bases between the two ends. The CDR3 nucleotides read TGTGCCAGCAGCCATCGTGGGCTTGGTAATTGGGATACGCAGTATTTT. Its protein product is CASSHRGLGNWDTQYF.

This chain uses TRBV30 with TRBJ2-5; 9 bases align to TRBD1. CDR1 and CDR2 from the germline V gene are GTSNPN and SVGIG (reference sequence). The length of the CDR3 is 15 residues. V trimming: 3 bases; J trimming: 5 bases; junction bases outside the gene matches: 10. CDR3 sequence: CAWSPGQGLRETQYF. CDR3 nucleotides: TGTGCCTGGAGCCCGGGACAGGGTTTGCGGGAGACCCAGTACTTC. Full variable domain (remainder filled in from reference TRBV30 and TRBJ2-5): SQTIHQWPATLVQPVGSPLSLECTVEGTSNPNLYWYRQAAGRGLQLLFYSVGIGQISSEVPQNLSASRPQDRQFILSSKKLLLSDSGFYLCAWSPGQGLRETQYFGPGTRLLVL.

The V gene is TRBV14, the J gene TRBJ1-1, with TRBD1 matching over 9 bases. CDR3 length equals 16 residues. Trimming removed 3 bases from V and 1 base from J; junction bases left unmatched: 6. Per the germline V gene, CDR1 is SGHDN and CDR2 is FVKESK. The CDR3 region is CASSHDLGQGNTEAFF. CDR3 nucleotides: TGTGCCAGCAGCCACGACTTGGGACAGGGGAACACTGAAGCTTTCTTT.

Details on this clone: This same CDR3 is encoded by further DNA sequences in the sample. The V gene is TRBV6-5, the J gene TRBJ2-5; no definite D call. Per the germline V gene, CDR1 is MNHEY and CDR2 is SVGAGI. The CDR3 runs to 14 residues. V shed 0 bases and J shed 5 bases, with 10 bases lying between them. Here the CDR3 reads CASSYSLAGETQYF. The CDR3 bases are TGTGCCAGCAGTTACTCGTTGGCCGGGGAGACCCAGTACTTC.

The gene calls are TRBV5-4 and TRBJ1-3, with TRBD1 identical over 8 bases. Germline V gene lookup returns CDR1 SGHNT and CDR2 YYREEE (reference sequence). V dropped 4 bases and J dropped 3; count of bases not matched to a gene: 6. This CDR3 is 15 amino acids long. CDR3 in amino acids: CASSTGQADGNTIYF. CDR3 DNA: TGTGCCAGCAGCACGGGACAGGCGGATGGAAACACCATATATTTT.

The V gene is TRBV15, the J gene TRBJ1-5; D is unclear. The CDR3 is made up of 15 amino acids. V dropped 0 bases and J dropped 6 bases, with 12 bases sitting between them. Per the germline V gene, CDR1 is LNHNV and CDR2 is YYDKDF (reference sequence). The CDR3 nucleotides read TGTGCCACCAGCAGAGAGGTCAGTATGTTTCAGCCCCAGCATTTT. Translated, it gives CATSREVSMFQPQHF.